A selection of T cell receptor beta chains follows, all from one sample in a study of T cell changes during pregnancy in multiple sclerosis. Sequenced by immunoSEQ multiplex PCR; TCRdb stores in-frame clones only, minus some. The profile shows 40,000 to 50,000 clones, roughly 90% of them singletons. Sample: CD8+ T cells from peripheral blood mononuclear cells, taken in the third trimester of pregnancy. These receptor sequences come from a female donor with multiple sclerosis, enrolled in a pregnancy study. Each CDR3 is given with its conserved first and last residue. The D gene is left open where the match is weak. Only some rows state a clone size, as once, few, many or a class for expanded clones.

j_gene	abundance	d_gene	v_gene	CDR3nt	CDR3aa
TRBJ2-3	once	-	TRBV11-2	TGTGCCAGCAGCTTAGCAGGCGGGGGCGGGTCAGATACGCAGTATTTT	CASSLAGGGGSDTQYF
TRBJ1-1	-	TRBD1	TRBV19	TGTGCCAGTAGTAGGGACAGCAACACTGAAGCTTTCTTT	CASSRDSNTEAFF
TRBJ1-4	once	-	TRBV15	TGTGCCACCAGGAGGGAAGTGTTGGGTAATGAAAAACTGTTTTTT	CATRREVLGNEKLFF
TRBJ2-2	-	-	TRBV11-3	TGTGCCAGCAGCCGGCCCATACGGGACGGGGAGCTGTTTTTT	CASSRPIRDGELFF
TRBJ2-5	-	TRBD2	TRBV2	TGTGCCAGCAGTGGGACTAGCGGGAGTGGAGAGCAGTACTTC	CASSGTSGSGEQYF
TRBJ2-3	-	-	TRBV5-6	TGTGCCAGCAGCTTGGAAGGGGGCGGGGGGCCCGGAGATACGCAGTATTTT	CASSLEGGGGPGDTQYF
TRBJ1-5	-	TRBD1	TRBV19	TGTGCCAGTAGTCCTCATCCGGGACAGGGGGATCAGCCCCAGCATTTT	CASSPHPGQGDQPQHF
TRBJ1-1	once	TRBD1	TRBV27	TGTGCCAGCAGTTCGGACAGGGTGAACACTGAAGCTTTCTTT	CASSSDRVNTEAFF
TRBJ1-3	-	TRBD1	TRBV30	TGTGCCTGGTGGGACAGGGTGAGCTCTGGAAACACCATATATTTT	CAWWDRVSSGNTIYF
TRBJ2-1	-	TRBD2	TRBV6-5	TGTGCCAGCAGTTACTCAGCGGGAGTCATAAACAATGAGCAGTTCTTC	CASSYSAGVINNEQFF
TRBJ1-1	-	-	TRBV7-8	TGTGCCGCGGTTAGGGGTAACACTGAAGCTTTCTTT	CAAVRGNTEAFF
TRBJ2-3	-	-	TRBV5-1	TGCGCCAGCAGCTTGGGGAGGGCGCAGTATTTT	CASSLGRAQYF
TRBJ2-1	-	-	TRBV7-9	TGTGCCAGCAGCCAGGACTCGATCCCCAATGAGCAGTTCTTC	CASSQDSIPNEQFF
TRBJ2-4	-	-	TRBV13	TGTGCCAGCAGCTTAGGGGCGTGGAGTAGCAAAAACATTCAGTACTTC	CASSLGAWSSKNIQYF
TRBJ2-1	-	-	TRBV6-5	TGTGCCAGCAGTTTACAGACCAGCTCCTACAATGAGCAGTTCTTC	CASSLQTSSYNEQFF
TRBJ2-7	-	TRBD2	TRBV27	TGTGCCAGCAGTTTATCTTCGGGGGGGGCCTACGAGCAGTACTTC	CASSLSSGGAYEQYF
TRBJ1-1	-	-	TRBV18	TGTGCCAGCTCACCACCTCAGAACACTGAAGCTTTCTTT	CASSPPQNTEAFF
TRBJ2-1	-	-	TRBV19	TGTGCCAGTAGTATAACCAGAAACAATGAGCAGTTCTTC	CASSITRNNEQFF
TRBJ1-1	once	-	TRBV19	TGTGCCAGTAGTATCACTACTGAAGCTTTCTTT	CASSITTEAFF
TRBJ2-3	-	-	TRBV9	TGTGCCAGCAGCGTAGAGGCAGGGGTCACAGATACGCAGTATTTT	CASSVEAGVTDTQYF
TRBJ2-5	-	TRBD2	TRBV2	TGTGCCAGCAGTGGAGGACTAGAATCGGAGACCCAGTACTTC	CASSGGLESETQYF
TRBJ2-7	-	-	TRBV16	TGTGCCAGCAGCCAAGCGCGGAACGAGCAGTACTTC	CASSQARNEQYF
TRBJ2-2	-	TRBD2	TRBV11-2	TGTGCCAGCAGCTTAGTCGGGAGGGCCACCGGGGAGCTGTTTTTT	CASSLVGRATGELFF
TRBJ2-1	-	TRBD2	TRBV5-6	TGTGCCAGCAGCTTGAGACGGGAGGGCTTGAATGAGCAGTTCTTC	CASSLRREGLNEQFF
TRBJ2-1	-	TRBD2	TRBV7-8	TGTGCCAGCAGCCTGTCATGGACTAGCGGTCCGAGCTCCTACAATGAGCAGTTCTTC	CASSLSWTSGPSSYNEQFF
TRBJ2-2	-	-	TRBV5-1	TGCGCCAGCAGCAGCGGCGGGTACACCGGGGAGCTGTTTTTT	CASSSGGYTGELFF
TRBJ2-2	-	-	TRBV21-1	TGTGCCAGCAGCAAAGCCACCTGTAGCGGGAGGGCCCTCACCGGGGAGCTGTTTTTT	CASSKATCSGRALTGELFF
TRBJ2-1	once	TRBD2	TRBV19	TGTGCCAGTAGTACCCCGGCTAGCGGGAGGGATGAGCAGTTCTTC	CASSTPASGRDEQFF
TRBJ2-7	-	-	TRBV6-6	TGTGCCAGCCTCGACAGCTCCTACGAGCAGTACTTC	CASLDSSYEQYF
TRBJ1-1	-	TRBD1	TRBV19	TGTGCCAGTAGTAGCCGGGACAGGTGGGAGAACACTGAAGCTTTCTTT	CASSSRDRWENTEAFF
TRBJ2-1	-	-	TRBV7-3	TGTGCCAGCAGCTTGAGTAGCTCCAATGAGCAGTTCTTC	CASSLSSSNEQFF
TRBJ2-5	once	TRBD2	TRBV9	TGTGCCAGCAGCGCCGGGGGGGAAGAGACCCAGTACTTC	CASSAGGEETQYF
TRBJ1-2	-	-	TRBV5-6	TGTGCCAGCAGCTTGTCGGCAGGGATTCGGGATGGCTACACCTTC	CASSLSAGIRDGYTF
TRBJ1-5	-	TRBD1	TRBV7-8	TGTGCCAGCGGGACAGGGAATCAGCCCCAGCATTTT	CASGTGNQPQHF
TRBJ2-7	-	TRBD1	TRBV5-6	TGTGCCAGCAGCTTGGGGGACAGGGTCTACGAGCAGTACTTC	CASSLGDRVYEQYF
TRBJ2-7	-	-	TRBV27	TGTGCCAGCAGTTTATCAAAGGGGGAGACCTACGAGCAGTACTTC	CASSLSKGETYEQYF
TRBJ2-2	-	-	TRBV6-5	TGTGCCAGCAGTTACCATGACACAGGGAACGGGGAGCTGTTTTTT	CASSYHDTGNGELFF
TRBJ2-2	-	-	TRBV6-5	TGTGCCAGCAGTTACTCGGGTCAGGGTGTCGGGGAGCTGTTTTTT	CASSYSGQGVGELFF
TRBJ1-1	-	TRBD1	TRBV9	TGTGCCAGCAGCGCCGGGACAGCGAACACTGAAGCTTTCTTT	CASSAGTANTEAFF
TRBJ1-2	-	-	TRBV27	TGTGCCAGCAGTCCCTACTACCTACGGGAGTTTGACTATGGCTACACCTTC	CASSPYYLREFDYGYTF
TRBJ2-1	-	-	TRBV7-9	TGTGCCAGCAGCTTAGCTAGCCTGAATGAGCAGTTCTTC	CASSLASLNEQFF
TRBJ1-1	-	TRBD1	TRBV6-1	TGTGCCAGCAGGCAGACAGGGGGCGCGGGAACTGAAGCTTTCTTT	CASRQTGGAGTEAFF
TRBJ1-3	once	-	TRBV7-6	TGTGCCAGCAGCTTATTAGGGGAGGAAGACACCATATATTTT	CASSLLGEEDTIYF
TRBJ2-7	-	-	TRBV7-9	TGTGCCAGCAGCTTAGTCTCAGTTAACGAGCAGTACTTC	CASSLVSVNEQYF
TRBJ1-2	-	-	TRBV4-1	TGCGCCAGCAGCCAAGGGTGGGGAGAAGCCTATGGCTACACCTTC	CASSQGWGEAYGYTF
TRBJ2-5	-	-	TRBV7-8	TGTGCCAGCAGCAATGACTATAGGAAAGAGACCCAGTACTTC	CASSNDYRKETQYF
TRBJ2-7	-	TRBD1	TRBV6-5	TGTGCCAGCTCTCCGGGACAGGGGTTTGAGCAGTACTTC	CASSPGQGFEQYF
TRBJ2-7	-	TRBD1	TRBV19	TGTGCCAGTAGTATCCAACAGGGGTTCTACGAGCAGTACTTC	CASSIQQGFYEQYF
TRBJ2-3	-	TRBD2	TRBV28	TGTGCCAGCAGTTGGACTAGCGATCATGGAGATACGCAGTATTTT	CASSWTSDHGDTQYF